This T cell receptor (beta chain) came from a study of CD8 T cells in ankylosing spondylitis (dated by TCRdb to the late 2010s). With respect to the entire study: T cell receptor beta repertoires were profiled in healthy donors and ankylosing spondylitis patients so that disease-linked TCR variants could be found. In total, the full study cohort was made up of 85 to 140 healthy donors and approximately 24 ankylosing spondylitis patients. Peripheral blood was sampled, and synovial fluid was also collected from ankylosing spondylitis patients. Paper-wide results and their limitations: The disease-linked clones were reported as significantly enriched in matched synovial fluid samples from ankylosing spondylitis patients. A TCR beta motif of fewer than 10 highly homologous amino acid variants appeared characteristic of blood from ankylosing spondylitis patients. The disease-linked clones had a CD8+ phenotype and were found at relatively low frequencies in peripheral blood. Some of the motif variants had been reported before in the synovial fluid and blood of reactive arthritis patients, a finding that suggests common disease-initiation mechanisms.

For this chain, trimming is 4 bases at the V end and 6 bases at the J end, and the number of junction bases without a gene match is 4. In the germline V gene, CDR1 corresponds to MDHEN and CDR2 to SYDVKM. Its CDR3 holds 13 amino acids, cysteine through phenylalanine. Left in the record is the CDR3 DNA by itself, 39 bases read in frame from the first base. This clonotype was seen a handful of times. The antigen this receptor binds is unknown. Within one base of it there is no much larger clone, and no base qualities were kept. Sequencer: Illumina HiSeq 2500. Quantitative 5'-RACE with molecular barcodes was the method used to prepare the TCR beta libraries. The authors processed their data as follows. Disease-linked TCR variants were identified with a new computational method built on a probabilistic model of VDJ rearrangement. TCRdb reanalyzed the raw reads on its own, using fastp at Q25 for trimming and MiXCR for clone calling, and kept in-frame beta chains. Rows with one shared CDR3 protein collapse into an entry with the most common genes and DNA. For this entry, the V and J calls and clone size follow TCRdb and not the study's own pipeline. This sample comprises over 200,000 distinct CDR3 sequences, about 18% of them detected only once. The top ten clonotypes cover approximately 46% of the sample.

This clonotype was obtained from a male donor with ankylosing spondylitis. This sequence uses TRBV28 and TRBJ2-5; the junction holds 8 bases that match TRBD1. The material sequenced was blood, either unsorted or a sorted T cell fraction (not recorded which). The sequenced DNA is TGTGCCAGCAGTTCCCAGGGGGCCCAGACCCAGTACTTC. Its amino acids are CASSSQGAQTQYF.